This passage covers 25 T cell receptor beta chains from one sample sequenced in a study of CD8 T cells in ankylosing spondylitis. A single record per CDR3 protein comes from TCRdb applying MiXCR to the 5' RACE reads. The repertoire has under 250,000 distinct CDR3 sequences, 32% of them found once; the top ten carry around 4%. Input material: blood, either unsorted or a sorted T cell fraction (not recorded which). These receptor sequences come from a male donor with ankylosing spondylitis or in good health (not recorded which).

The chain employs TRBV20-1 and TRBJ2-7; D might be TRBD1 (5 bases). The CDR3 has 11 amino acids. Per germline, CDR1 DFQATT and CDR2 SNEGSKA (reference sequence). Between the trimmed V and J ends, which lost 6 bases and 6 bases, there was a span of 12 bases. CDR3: CSATPGLEQYF. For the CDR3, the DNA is TGCAGTGCAACCCCAGGGCTCGAGCAGTACTTC.

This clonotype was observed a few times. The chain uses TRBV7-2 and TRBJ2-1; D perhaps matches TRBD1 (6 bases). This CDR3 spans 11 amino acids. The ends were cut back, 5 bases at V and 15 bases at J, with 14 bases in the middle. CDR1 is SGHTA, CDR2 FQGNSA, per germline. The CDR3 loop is CASSAGGGRFF. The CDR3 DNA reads TGTGCCAGCAGCGCCGGTGGGGGCAGGTTCTTC.

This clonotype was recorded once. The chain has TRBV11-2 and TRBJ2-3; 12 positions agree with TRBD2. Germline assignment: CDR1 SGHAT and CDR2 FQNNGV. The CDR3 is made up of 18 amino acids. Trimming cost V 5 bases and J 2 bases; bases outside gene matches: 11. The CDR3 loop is CASSVVGLAGGPTDTQYF. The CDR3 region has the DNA TGTGCCAGCAGCGTAGTTGGGCTAGCGGGGGGGCCCACAGATACGCAGTATTTT.

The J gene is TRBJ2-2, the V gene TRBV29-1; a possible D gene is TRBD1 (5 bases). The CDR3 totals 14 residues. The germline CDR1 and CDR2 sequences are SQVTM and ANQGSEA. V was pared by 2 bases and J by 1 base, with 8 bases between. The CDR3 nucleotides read TGCAGCGTTGAACGACAGAGGAACACCGGGGAGCTGTTTTTT. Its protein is CSVERQRNTGELFF.

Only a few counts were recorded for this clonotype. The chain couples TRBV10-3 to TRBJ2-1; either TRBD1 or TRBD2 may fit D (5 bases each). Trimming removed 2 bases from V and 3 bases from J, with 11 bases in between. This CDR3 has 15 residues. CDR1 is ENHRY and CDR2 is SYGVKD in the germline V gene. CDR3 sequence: CAISEPEGFYNEQFF. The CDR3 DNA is TGTGCCATCAGTGAGCCTGAGGGGTTCTACAATGAGCAGTTCTTC.

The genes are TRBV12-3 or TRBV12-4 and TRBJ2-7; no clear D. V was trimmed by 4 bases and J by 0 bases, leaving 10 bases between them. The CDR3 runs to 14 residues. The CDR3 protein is CASSSLGSSYEQYF. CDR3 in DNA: TGTGCCAGCAGTTCCCTCGGCAGCTCCTACGAGCAGTACTTC.

The CDR3 DNA reads as TGCAGTGCTAGAGTTCAGAACAGTCAAGAGACCCAGTACTTC. Translating gives CSARVQNSQETQYF. The chain carries TRBV20-1 and TRBJ2-5; D not resolved. The CDR3 loop spans 14 amino acids. Germline V lookup: CDR1 DFQATT, CDR2 SNEGSKA (reference sequence). V was pared by 1 base and J by 2 bases, with 11 bases between.

The DNA for the CDR3 is TGTGCCAGCAGCTTTAATGGAGGACGGAACTATGGCTACACCTTC. This encodes CASSFNGGRNYGYTF. The chain combines TRBV5-6 with TRBJ1-2; D remains ambiguous. Germline assignment: CDR1 SGHDT and CDR2 YYEEEE. Trimming left V 2 bases short and J 2 bases short, with 13 bases between. The CDR3 has 15 residues.

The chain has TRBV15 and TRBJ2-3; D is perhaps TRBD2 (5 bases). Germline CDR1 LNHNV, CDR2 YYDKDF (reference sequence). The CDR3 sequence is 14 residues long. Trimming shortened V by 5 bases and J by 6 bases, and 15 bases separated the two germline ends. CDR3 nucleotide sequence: TGTGCCACCAGCCCCGGGGTAGCTCCGGATACGCAGTATTTT. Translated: CATSPGVAPDTQYF. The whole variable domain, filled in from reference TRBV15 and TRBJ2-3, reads DAMVIQNPRYQVTQFGKPVTLSCSQTLNHNVMYWYQQKSSQAPKLLFHYYDKDFNNEADTPDNFQSRRPNTSFCFLDIRSPGLGDTAMYLCATSPGVAPDTQYFGPGTRLTVL.

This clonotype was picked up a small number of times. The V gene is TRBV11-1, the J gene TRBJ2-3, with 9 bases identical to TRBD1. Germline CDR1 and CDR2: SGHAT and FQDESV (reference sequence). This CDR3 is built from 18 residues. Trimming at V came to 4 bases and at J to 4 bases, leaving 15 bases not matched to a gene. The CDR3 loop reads CASSSGTGKGGLPDTQYF. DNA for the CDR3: TGTGCCAGCAGCTCCGGGACAGGGAAGGGAGGCCTCCCAGATACGCAGTATTTT.

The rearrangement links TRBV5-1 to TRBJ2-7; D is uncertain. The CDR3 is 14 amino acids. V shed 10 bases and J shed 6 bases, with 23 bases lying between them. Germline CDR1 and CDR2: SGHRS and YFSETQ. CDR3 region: CASGPGHLAGEQYF. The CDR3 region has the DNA TGCGCCTCCGGCCCCGGGCACCTGGCAGGCGAGCAGTACTTC.

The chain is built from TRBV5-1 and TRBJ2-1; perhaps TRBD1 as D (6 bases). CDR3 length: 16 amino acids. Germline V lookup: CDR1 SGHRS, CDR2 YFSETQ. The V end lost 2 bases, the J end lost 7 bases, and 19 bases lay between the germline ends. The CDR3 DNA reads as TGCGCCAGCAGCTTTGGGGGCAGCCCAAGAGGGAATGAGCAGTTCTTC. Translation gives CASSFGGSPRGNEQFF.

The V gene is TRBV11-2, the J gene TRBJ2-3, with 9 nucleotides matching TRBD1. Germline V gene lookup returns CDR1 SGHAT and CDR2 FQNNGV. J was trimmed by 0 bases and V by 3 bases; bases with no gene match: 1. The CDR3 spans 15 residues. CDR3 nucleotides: TGTGCCAGCAGCTTGACAGGGGGGAGCACAGATACGCAGTATTTT. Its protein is CASSLTGGSTDTQYF.

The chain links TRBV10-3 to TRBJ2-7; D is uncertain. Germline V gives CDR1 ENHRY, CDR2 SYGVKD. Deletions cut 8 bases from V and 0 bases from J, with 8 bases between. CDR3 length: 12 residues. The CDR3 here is CAIQDGSYEQYF. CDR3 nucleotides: TGTGCCATCCAGGACGGCTCCTACGAGCAGTACTTC.

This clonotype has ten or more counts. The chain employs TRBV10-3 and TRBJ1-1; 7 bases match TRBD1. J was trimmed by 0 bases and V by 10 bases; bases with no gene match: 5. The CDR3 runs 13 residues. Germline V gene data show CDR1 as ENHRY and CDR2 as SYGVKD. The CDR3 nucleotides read TGTGCCAACCAGGGGGGGGTGAACACTGAAGCTTTCTTT. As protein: CANQGGVNTEAFF.

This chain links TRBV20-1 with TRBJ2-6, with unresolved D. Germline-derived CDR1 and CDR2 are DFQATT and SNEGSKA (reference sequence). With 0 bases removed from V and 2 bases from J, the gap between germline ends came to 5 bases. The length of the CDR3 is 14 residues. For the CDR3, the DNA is TGCAGTGCTAGAGATCAGCCTGGGGCCAACGTCCTGACTTTC. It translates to CSARDQPGANVLTF.

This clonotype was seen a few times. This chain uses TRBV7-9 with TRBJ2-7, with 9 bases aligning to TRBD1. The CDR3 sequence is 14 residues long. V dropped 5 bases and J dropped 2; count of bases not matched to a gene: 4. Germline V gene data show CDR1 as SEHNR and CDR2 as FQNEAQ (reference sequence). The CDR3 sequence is CASSDRDRAYEQYF. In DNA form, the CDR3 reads TGTGCCAGCAGCGACCGGGACAGGGCCTACGAGCAGTACTTC. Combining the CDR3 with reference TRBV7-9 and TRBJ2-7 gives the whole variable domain DTGVSQNPRHKITKRGQNVTFRCDPISEHNRLYWYRQTLGQGPEFLTYFQNEAQLEKSRLLSDRFSAERPKGSFSTLEIQRTEQGDSAMYLCASSDRDRAYEQYFGPGTRLTVT.

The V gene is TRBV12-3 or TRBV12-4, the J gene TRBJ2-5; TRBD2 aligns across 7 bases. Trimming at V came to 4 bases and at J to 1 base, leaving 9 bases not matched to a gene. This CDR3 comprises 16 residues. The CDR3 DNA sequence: TGTGCCAGCAGTTCCCTCGGGCGGGGGTTCCAAGAGACCCAGTACTTC. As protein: CASSSLGRGFQETQYF.

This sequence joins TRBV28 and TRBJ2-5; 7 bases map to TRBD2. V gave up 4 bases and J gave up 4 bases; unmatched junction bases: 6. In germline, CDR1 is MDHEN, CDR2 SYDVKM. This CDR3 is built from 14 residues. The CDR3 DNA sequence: TGTGCCAGCAGTTCGCGATGGGGGGGAGAGACCCAGTACTTC. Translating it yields CASSSRWGGETQYF.

The CDR3 is CASSSPRTGSYEQYF. The CDR3 nucleotides are TGTGCCAGCAGTTCCCCCCGGACAGGGTCCTACGAGCAGTACTTC. V usage is TRBV12-3 or TRBV12-4 and J usage is TRBJ2-7, with 8 bases fitting TRBD1. V shed 4 bases and J 1 base; nucleotides not matched to a gene: 6. This CDR3 has 15 amino acids.

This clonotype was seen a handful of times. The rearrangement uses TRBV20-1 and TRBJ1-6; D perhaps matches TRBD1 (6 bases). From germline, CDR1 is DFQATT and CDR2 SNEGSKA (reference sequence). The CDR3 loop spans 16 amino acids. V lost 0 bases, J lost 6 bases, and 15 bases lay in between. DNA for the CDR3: TGCAGTGCTAGAGATCTCAGCAGGGGAGTTAATTCACCCCTCCACTTT. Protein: CSARDLSRGVNSPLHF.

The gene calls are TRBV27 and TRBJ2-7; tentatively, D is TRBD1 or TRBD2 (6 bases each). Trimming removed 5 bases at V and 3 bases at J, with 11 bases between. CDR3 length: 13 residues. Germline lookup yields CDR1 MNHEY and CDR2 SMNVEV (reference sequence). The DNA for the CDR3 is TGTGCCAGCAGTACGGGGGCGGTCTACGAGCAGTACTTC. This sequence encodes CASSTGAVYEQYF.

CDR3 sequence (DNA): TGTGCCAGCAGGCCCCGGGGGACGACGCAGGCAGATACGCAGTATTTT. It codes for CASRPRGTTQADTQYF. V gene TRBV6-2 or TRBV6-3 combines with J gene TRBJ2-3; TRBD2 is a possible D gene (6 bases). The CDR3 is made up of 16 amino acids. V dropped 6 bases and J dropped 4 bases, with 20 bases sitting between them. Looked up from germline, CDR1 is MNHEY and CDR2 is SVGEGT.

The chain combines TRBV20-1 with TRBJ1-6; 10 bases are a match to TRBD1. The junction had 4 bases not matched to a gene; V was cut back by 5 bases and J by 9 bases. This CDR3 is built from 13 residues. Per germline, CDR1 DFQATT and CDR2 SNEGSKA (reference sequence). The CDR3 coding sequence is TGCAGTGCTCTACGGACAGGGGGTTCACCCCTCCACTTT. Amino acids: CSALRTGGSPLHF.

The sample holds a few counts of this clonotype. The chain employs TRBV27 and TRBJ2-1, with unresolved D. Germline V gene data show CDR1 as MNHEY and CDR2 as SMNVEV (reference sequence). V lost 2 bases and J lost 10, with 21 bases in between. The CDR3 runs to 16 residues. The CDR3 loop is CASSLRGPTPQWEQFF. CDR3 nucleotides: TGTGCCAGCAGTTTACGTGGCCCGACCCCCCAATGGGAGCAGTTCTTC.